Following are 12 T cell receptor beta chains from one sample sequenced in a study of T cell repertoires in aging, cancer and after chemotherapy (dated by TCRdb to the late 2010s). The instrument given in TCRdb is Illumina MiSeq. Using a mixed TRB-A/B primer pool, multiplex touch-down PCR amplified rearranged TRB sequences covering the V, D and J segments. TCRdb reprocessed the public reads (quality trimming at Q25 with fastp, clone calling with MiXCR) and kept in-frame beta chains. CDR3 protein sequences are deduplicated, and each keeps its most common genes and DNA. The sample has more than 9,000 distinct CDR3 sequences on record, roughly 40% of them singletons. The ten largest account for 8.2% of the sample. TCR beta rearrangements were amplified from genomic DNA isolated from peripheral blood, not from sorted cells or RNA. The sample comprised blood. These receptors originate from a human donor in good health.

The chain couples TRBV7-9 to TRBJ2-1, with no clear D. This CDR3 has 11 residues. V lost 5 bases, J lost 7 bases, and 6 bases lay in between. Germline assignment: CDR1 SEHNR and CDR2 FQNEAQ (reference sequence). CDR3 residues: CASSPGNEQFF. CDR3 bases: TGTGCCAGCAGCCCCGGGAATGAGCAGTTCTTC.

This clonotype counts as medium-sized. This chain joins TRBV29-1 and TRBJ2-7, with TRBD1 matching 7 bases. The CDR3 is made up of 13 amino acids. The J segment lost 2 bases and the V segment lost 3 bases, leaving 4 bases of the junction unmatched. Germline V gives CDR1 SQVTM, CDR2 ANQGSEA. Here the CDR3 reads CSVEDRKTYEQYF. In DNA form, the CDR3 reads TGCAGCGTTGAGGACAGGAAGACCTACGAGCAGTACTTC.

The chain uses TRBV5-4 and TRBJ2-1, with 8 bases that match TRBD2. This CDR3 region has 15 residues. The germline V gene has CDR1 SGHNT and CDR2 YYREEE (reference sequence). V gave up 3 bases and J gave up 7 bases; unmatched junction bases: 9. This CDR3 reads CASSSGGLELNEQFF. CDR3 sequence (DNA): TGTGCCAGCAGCTCTGGGGGACTAGAATTGAATGAGCAGTTCTTC.

By its share, this clonotype is medium-sized. This sequence joins TRBV29-1 and TRBJ2-7, with 8 bases aligning to TRBD2. The CDR3 has 13 residues. Germline V gives CDR1 SQVTM, CDR2 ANQGSEA. The V segment lost 2 bases and the J segment 3 bases; nucleotides outside the gene matches: 3. The CDR3, as DNA: TGCAGCGTTGAATCGGGACTAGGCTACGAGCAGTACTTC. It codes for CSVESGLGYEQYF.

The V call is TRBV6-1, the J call TRBJ2-1; 7 bases fit TRBD2. V was clipped by 7 bases and J by 5 bases; unmatched bases: 5. The CDR3 runs 13 residues. Germline V CDR1 and CDR2: MNHNS, SASEGT. CDR3 region: CASILAAHNEQFF. For the CDR3, the DNA is TGTGCCAGCATCCTAGCGGCCCACAATGAGCAGTTCTTC.

This clonotype turned up a few times. The chain carries TRBV12-3 or TRBV12-4 and TRBJ2-7; TRBD2 aligns across 7 bases. The CDR3 has 15 amino acids. The V gene end was trimmed by 6 bases and the J gene end by 2 bases; junction bases not matched to a gene: 10. The CDR3 bases are TGTGCCAGCAGCCATGGGGGGAGGGCTCCCTACGAGCAGTACTTC. This encodes CASSHGGRAPYEQYF.

The CDR3 region is CASSATGGGETQYF. CDR3 coding DNA: TGTGCCAGCAGCGCGACAGGGGGCGGCGAGACCCAGTACTTC. This chain links TRBV5-6 with TRBJ2-5; TRBD1 matches 10 bases. Germline-derived CDR1 and CDR2 are SGHDT and YYEEEE. The trim removed 4 bases at V and 5 bases at J, leaving 5 bases unmatched. The CDR3 consists of 14 residues.

The rearrangement uses TRBV18 and TRBJ1-4; D gene unclear. The CDR3 runs to 17 residues. Germline CDR1 reads KGHSH; CDR2 reads LQKENI. V lost 1 base and J 0 bases, leaving 12 bases between the germline ends. CDR3 loop: CASSPLGPFATNEKLFF. DNA for the CDR3: TGTGCCAGCTCACCACTTGGACCGTTTGCAACTAATGAAAAACTGTTTTTT.

In its sample, this clonotype ranks as medium-sized. This chain links TRBV11-1 with TRBJ2-2, with TRBD2 as a possible D gene (6 bases). V dropped 5 bases and J dropped 2 bases, with 15 bases sitting between them. Germline lookup yields CDR1 SGHAT and CDR2 FQDESV (reference sequence). This CDR3 comprises 16 residues. The CDR3 DNA is TGTGCCAGCAGCCGAGACCTAGCGACAAACACCGGGGAGCTGTTTTTT. Its protein product is CASSRDLATNTGELFF.

The chain recombines TRBV24-1 with TRBJ2-3, with D tentatively TRBD1 or TRBD2 (5 bases each). This CDR3 comprises 16 residues. Germline loops: CDR1 KGHDR, CDR2 SFDVKD. Between the trimmed V and J ends, which lost 4 bases and 0 bases, there was a span of 13 bases. CDR3 region: CATSDPGRLSTDTQYF. The CDR3 bases are TGTGCCACCAGTGACCCGGGACGGCTTAGCACAGATACGCAGTATTTT.

The table lists this clonotype with a few counts. The chain carries TRBV19 and TRBJ2-1, with no clear D. From germline, CDR1 is LNHDA and CDR2 SQIVND (reference sequence). V gave up 11 bases and J gave up 5 bases, with 13 bases separating them. The CDR3 extends over 12 amino acids. CDR3 coding DNA: TGTGCCTCACAACGGCTAGACAATGAGCAGTTCTTC. It translates to CASQRLDNEQFF.

A word on this clonotype: Relative to the germline gene, one junction end is altered; a read error may explain this. The V call is TRBV27, the J call TRBJ2-2; no definite D call. The CDR3 extends over 13 amino acids. Germline V gene data show CDR1 as MNHEY and CDR2 as SMNVEV (reference sequence). The CDR3 DNA follows: TGTGACAGCAGTTTCCTAGACACCGGGGAGCTGTTTTTT. It encodes CDSSFLDTGELFF.